This T cell receptor beta chain was documented in a study of technical replicates of blood from a few donors. The V gene end was trimmed by 7 bases and the J gene end by 6 bases; junction bases not matched to a gene: 16. CDR1 and CDR2 (germline): KGHSH, LQKENI. The CDR3 loop spans 17 amino acids. Only in-frame clones appear in the TCRdb table, and some are missing; sequencing was by immunoSEQ multiplex PCR. This sample has some 54,000 clones, with just under 95% found just once. The sample consisted of PBMCs. The chain couples TRBV18 to TRBJ2-1; 9 bases agree with TRBD2. The receptor's source is a human donor in good health. Some clones in this sample may be carry-over from other donors' samples. The CDR3 DNA reads as TGTGCCAGCTGCCCTATAGAGGGCGGGAGGGCCTCCAATGAGCAGTTCTTC. It translates to CASCPIEGGRASNEQFF.